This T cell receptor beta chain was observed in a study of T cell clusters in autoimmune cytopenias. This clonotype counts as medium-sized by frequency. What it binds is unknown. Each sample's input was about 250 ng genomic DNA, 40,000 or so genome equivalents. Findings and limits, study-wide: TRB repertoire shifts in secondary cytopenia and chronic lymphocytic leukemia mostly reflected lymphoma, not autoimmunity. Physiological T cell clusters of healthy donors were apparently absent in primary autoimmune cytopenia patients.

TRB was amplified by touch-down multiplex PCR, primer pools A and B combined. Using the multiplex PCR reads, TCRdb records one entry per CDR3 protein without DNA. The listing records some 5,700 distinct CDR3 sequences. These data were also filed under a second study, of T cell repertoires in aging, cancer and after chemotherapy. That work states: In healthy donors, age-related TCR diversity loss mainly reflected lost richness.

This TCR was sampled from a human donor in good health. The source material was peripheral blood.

CDR3 sequence: CSVEAGTSFLSYNEQFF. The chain joins TRBV29-1 to TRBJ2-1; TCRdb proposes TRBD2, but this gene call is untestable without DNA. The length of the CDR3 is 17 residues. Germline assignment: CDR1 SQVTM and CDR2 ANQGSEA.